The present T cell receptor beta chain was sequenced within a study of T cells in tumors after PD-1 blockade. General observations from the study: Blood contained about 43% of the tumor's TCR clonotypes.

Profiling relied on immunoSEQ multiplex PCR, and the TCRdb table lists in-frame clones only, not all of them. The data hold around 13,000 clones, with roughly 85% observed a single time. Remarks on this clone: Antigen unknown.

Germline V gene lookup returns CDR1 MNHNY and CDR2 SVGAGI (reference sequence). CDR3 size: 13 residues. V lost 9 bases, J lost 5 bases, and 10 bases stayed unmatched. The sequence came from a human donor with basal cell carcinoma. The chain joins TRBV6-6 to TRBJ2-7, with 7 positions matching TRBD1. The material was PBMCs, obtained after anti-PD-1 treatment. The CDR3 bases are TGTGCCAGTAAAAGACAGGGTTTGGACGAGCAGTACTTC. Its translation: CASKRQGLDEQYF.